The source of this T cell receptor beta chain is a study of blood T cell repertoires in COVID-19. About the research overall: COVID-19 samples collected from the United States, Italy and Spain covered acute and convalescent phases. T cells, B-cell-depleted T cells, or PBMCs supplied cDNA or gDNA.

This clone has only one observation. The authors' processing: Nucleated cell counts were estimated from reference gene primer amplification. Only in-frame clones appear in the TCRdb table, and some are missing; sequencing was by immunoSEQ multiplex PCR. For V, J and clone size, that table is used; D and trimming come from the DNA. Of about 220,000 clones listed, about nine tenths were seen once; the top ten hold about 2%. CDR1 is SGHAT, CDR2 FQNNGV, per germline. This CDR3 contains 15 residues. The V end lost 2 bases, the J end lost 5 bases, and 15 bases lay between the germline ends. The origin of this receptor is a man aged 25-40 years who had recovered from COVID-19. The chain recombines TRBV11-2 with TRBJ1-1, with no clear D. Material: peripheral blood. The CDR3 coding sequence is TGTGCCAGCAGCTTAAACCTCCCGGGGAAGACTGAAGCTTTCTTT. Protein: CASSLNLPGKTEAFF.